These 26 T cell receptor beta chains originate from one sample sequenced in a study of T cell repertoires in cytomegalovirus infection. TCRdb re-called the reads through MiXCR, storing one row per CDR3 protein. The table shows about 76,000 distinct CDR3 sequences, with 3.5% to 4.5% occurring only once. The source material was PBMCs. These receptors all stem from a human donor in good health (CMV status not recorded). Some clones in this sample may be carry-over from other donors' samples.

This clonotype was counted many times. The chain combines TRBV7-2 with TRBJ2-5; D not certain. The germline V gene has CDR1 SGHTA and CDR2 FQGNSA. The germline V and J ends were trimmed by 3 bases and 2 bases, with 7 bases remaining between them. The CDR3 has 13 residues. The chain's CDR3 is CASSLAVQETQYF. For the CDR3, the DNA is TGTGCCAGCAGCTTGGCTGTACAAGAGACCCAGTACTTC. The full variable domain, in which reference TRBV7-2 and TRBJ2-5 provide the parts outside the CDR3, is GAGVSQSPSNKVTEKGKDVELRCDPISGHTALYWYRQSLGQGLEFLIYFQGNSAPDKSGLPSDRFSAERTGGSVSTLTIQRTQQEDSAVYLCASSLAVQETQYFGPGTRLLVL.

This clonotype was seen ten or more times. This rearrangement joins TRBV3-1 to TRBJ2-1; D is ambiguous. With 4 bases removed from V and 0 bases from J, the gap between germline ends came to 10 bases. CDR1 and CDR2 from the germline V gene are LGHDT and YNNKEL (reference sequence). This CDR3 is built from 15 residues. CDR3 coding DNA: TGTGCCAGCAGCCCGACTTCCAGCTCCTACAATGAGCAGTTCTTC. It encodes CASSPTSSSYNEQFF.

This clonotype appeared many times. The CDR3 spells CASSSWGFGEAFF. CDR3 DNA sequence: TGTGCCAGCAGCTCCTGGGGCTTTGGGGAAGCTTTCTTT. This chain uses TRBV7-9 with TRBJ1-1, with D maybe TRBD1 (5 bases). The V gene lost 4 bases and the J gene lost 8 bases, with 14 bases spanning the gap. Germline assignment: CDR1 SEHNR and CDR2 FQNEAQ (reference sequence). This CDR3 has 13 amino acids.

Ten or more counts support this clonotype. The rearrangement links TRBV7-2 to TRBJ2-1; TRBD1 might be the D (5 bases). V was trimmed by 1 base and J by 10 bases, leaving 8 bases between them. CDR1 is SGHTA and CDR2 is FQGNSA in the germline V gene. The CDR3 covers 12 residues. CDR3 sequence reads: CASSLDAGEQFF. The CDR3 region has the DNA TGTGCCAGCAGCTTAGACGCAGGGGAGCAGTTCTTC.

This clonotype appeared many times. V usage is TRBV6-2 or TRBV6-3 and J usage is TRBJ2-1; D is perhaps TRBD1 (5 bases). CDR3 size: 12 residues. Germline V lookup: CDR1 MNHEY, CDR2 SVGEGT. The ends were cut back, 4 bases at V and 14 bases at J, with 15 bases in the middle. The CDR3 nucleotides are TGTGCCAGCAGTTTCCGACAGTCAGGCAAGTTCTTC. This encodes CASSFRQSGKFF.

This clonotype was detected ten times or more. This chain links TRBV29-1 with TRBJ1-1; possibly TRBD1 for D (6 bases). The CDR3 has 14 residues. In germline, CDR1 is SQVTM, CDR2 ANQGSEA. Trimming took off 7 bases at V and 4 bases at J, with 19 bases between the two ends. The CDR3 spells CSARSAGVATEAFF. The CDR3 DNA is TGCAGCGCCCGAAGCGCAGGGGTAGCCACTGAAGCTTTCTTT.

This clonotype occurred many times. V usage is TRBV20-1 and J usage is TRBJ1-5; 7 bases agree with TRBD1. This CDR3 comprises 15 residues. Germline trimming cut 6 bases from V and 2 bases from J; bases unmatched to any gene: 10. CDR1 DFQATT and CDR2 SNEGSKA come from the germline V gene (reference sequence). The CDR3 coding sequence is TGCAGTGCCCAACAGGGGATCGTCGGCAATCAGCCCCAGCATTTT. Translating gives CSAQQGIVGNQPQHF.

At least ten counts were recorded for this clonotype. CDR3 nucleotide sequence: TGTGCCCGATCGGGACCGTACTACACTGAAGCTTTCTTT. This translates into CARSGPYYTEAFF. This sequence joins TRBV30 and TRBJ1-1; TRBD1 is a possible D gene (5 bases). The CDR3 runs to 13 residues. Trimming removed 8 bases from V and 3 bases from J, with 16 bases in between. The V gene's germline CDR1 is GTSNPN and CDR2 SVGIG (reference sequence).

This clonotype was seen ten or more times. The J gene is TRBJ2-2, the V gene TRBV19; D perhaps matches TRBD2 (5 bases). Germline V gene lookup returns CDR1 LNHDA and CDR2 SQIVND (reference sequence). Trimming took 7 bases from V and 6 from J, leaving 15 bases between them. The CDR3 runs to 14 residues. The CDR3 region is CASMRGRLAGELFF. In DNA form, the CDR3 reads TGTGCCAGTATGAGAGGGCGTTTGGCCGGGGAGCTGTTTTTT.

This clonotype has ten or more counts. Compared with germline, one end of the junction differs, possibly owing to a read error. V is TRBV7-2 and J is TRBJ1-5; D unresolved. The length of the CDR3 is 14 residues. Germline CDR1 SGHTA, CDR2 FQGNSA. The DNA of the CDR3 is TGTGCCAGCAGCGCACTATCACAGAGTCAGTCCCAGCATTTT. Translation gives CASSALSQSQSQHF.

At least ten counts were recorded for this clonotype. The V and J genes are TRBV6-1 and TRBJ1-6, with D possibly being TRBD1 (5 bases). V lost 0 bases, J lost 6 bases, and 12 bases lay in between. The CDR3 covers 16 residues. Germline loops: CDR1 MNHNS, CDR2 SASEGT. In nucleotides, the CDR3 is TGTGCCAGCAGTGAAGCGGGAGGGGCTGGTAATTCACCCCTCCACTTT. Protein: CASSEAGGAGNSPLHF.

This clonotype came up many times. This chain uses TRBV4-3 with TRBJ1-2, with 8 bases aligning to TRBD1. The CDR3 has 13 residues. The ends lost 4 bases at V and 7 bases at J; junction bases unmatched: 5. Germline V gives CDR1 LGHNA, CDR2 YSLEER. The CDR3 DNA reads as TGCGCCAGCAGCCCGAGGACAGGGAGTGGCTACACCTTC. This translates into CASSPRTGSGYTF.

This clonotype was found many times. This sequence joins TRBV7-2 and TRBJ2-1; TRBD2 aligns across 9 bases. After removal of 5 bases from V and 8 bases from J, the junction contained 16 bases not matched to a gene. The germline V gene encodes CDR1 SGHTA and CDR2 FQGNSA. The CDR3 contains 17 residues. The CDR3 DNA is TGTGCCAGCAGCCGATCGACGGGCGGGGGGGCCTTGGATGAGCAGTTCTTC. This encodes CASSRSTGGGALDEQFF.

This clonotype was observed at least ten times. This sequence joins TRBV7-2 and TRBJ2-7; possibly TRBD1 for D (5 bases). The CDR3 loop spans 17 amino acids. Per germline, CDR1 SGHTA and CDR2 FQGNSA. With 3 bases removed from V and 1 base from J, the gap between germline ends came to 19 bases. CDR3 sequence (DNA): TGTGCCAGCAGCTTCTTCTATGGGGCAAATTCTTCCTACGAGCAGTACTTC. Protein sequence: CASSFFYGANSSYEQYF.

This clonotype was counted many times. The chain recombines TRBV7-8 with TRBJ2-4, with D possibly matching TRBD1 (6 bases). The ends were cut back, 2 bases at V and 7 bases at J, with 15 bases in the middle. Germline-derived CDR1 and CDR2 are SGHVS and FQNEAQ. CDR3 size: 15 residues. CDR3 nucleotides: TGTGCCAGCAGCTTAACCTCTTCTACAGGGAACATTCAGTACTTC. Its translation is CASSLTSSTGNIQYF.

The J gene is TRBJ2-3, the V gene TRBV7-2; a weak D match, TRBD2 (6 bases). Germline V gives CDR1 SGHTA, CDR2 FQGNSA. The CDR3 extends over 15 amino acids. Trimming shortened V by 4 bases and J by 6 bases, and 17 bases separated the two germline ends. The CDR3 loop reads CASSSRLVPQDTQYF. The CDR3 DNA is TGTGCCAGCAGCTCCCGACTAGTTCCTCAGGATACGCAGTATTTT.

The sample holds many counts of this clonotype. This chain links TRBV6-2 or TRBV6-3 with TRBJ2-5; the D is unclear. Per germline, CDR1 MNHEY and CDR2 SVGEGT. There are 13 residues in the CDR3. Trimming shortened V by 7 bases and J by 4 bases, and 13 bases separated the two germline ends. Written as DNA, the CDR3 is TGTGCCAGCAAGGGTTCGGGTAGAGAGACCCAGTACTTC. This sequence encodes CASKGSGRETQYF.

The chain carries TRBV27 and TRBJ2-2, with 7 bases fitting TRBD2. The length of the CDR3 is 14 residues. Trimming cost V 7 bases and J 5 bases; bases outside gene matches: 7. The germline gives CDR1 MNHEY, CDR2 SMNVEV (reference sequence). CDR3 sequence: CASKRGFETGELFF. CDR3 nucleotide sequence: TGTGCCAGCAAGCGGGGATTTGAGACCGGGGAGCTGTTTTTT.

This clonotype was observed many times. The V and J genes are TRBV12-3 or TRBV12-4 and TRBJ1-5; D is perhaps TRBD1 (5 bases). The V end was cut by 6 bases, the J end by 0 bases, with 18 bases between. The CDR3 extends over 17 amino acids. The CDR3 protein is CASSPEGMVNSNQPQHF. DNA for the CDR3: TGTGCCAGCAGCCCCGAGGGGATGGTGAATAGCAATCAGCCCCAGCATTTT.

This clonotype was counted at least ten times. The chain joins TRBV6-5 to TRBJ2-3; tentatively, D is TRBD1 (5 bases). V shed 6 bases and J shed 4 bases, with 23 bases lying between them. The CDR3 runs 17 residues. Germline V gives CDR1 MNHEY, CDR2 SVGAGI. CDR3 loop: CASRPLKTALTSDTQYF. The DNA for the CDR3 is TGTGCCAGCAGACCACTCAAGACAGCTTTAACCTCAGATACGCAGTATTTT.

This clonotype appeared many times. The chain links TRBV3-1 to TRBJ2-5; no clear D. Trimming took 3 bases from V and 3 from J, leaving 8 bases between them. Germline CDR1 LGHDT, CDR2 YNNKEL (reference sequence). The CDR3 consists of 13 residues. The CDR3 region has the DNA TGTGCCAGCAGCCATGGCGGAAAAGAGACCCAGTACTTC. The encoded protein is CASSHGGKETQYF.

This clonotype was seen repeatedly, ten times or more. Here the CDR3 reads CSARPVREQYF. The DNA for the CDR3 is TGCAGTGCTAGGCCCGTTCGCGAGCAGTACTTC. J is TRBJ2-7 and V is TRBV20-1; no firm D call. There are 11 residues in the CDR3. The V gene's germline CDR1 is DFQATT and CDR2 SNEGSKA (reference sequence). Deletions cut 3 bases from V and 6 bases from J, with 9 bases between.

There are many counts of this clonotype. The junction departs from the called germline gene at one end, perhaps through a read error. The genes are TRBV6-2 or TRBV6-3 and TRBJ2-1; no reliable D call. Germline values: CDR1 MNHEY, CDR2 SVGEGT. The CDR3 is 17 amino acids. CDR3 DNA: TGTGCCAGCAGTTACGTAGTAACAGCATTATACTACCATGAGCAGTTCTTC. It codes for CASSYVVTALYYHEQFF.

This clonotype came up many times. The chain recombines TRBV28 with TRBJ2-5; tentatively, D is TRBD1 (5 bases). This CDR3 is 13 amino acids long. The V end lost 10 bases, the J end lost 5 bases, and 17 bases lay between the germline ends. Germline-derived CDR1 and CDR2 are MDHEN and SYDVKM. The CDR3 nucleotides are TGTGCCATCCGCTGCCAGGGAAAGGAGACCCAGTACTTC. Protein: CAIRCQGKETQYF.

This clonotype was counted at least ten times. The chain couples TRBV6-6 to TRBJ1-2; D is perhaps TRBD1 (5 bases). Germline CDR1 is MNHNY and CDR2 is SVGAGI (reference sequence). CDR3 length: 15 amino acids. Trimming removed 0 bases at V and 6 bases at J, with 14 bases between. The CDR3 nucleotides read TGTGCCAGCAGTTACTCCGGGGGGGTTGTGAATGGCTACACCTTC. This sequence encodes CASSYSGGVVNGYTF.

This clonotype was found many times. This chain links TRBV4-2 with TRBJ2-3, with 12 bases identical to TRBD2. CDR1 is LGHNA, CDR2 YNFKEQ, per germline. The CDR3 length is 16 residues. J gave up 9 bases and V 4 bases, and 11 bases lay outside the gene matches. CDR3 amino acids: CASSPRTSGARETQYF. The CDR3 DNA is TGTGCCAGCAGCCCGAGGACTAGCGGGGCGAGGGAGACGCAGTATTTT.